Sequencing of this TCR beta chain was carried out in a study of shared clonotypes between healthy human individuals. Study summary: The composition of the donors was a couple of women and a few men aged 18 to 49. The study, taken as a whole, reports: With a few donors compared, approximately 5% of naive CD4 clonotypes were shared. Lower generation probabilities were found for non-shared clonotypes than for those shared by all four donors.

Details on this clone: Antigen unknown.

V shed 6 bases and J shed 3 bases, with 18 bases lying between them. In germline, CDR1 is SEHNR, CDR2 FQNEAQ (reference sequence). The CDR3 totals 16 residues. Produced via immunoSEQ multiplex PCR; TCRdb's table is partial and in-frame only. The table shows hundreds of thousands of clones, with approximately 95% occurring only once. The V gene is TRBV7-9, the J gene TRBJ2-1, with D perhaps matching TRBD2 (5 bases). The sequence was collected from a woman aged 30 to 39 in good health. Sequenced: naive CD4+ T cells sorted from blood. Subset meaning: CD45RA+ positively selected. CDR3 sequence (DNA): TGTGCCAGCAGGAGGTGGGGTAGCGACTACTACAATGAGCAGTTCTTC. Protein product: CASRRWGSDYYNEQFF.